The next 21 T cell receptor beta chains were all read from a single sample in a study of response to subunit inactivated influenza vaccine. From the RT-PCR reads, TCRdb called clonotypes with MiXCR, one entry per CDR3 protein. This table holds 650,000 to 800,000 distinct CDR3 sequences, approximately 15% found once. Material: PBMCs from blood, obtained approximately 15 days before vaccination. These TCRs come from a man aged 50 to 59 who received an inactivated influenza vaccine.

This clonotype was detected only a few times. V usage is TRBV10-3 and J usage is TRBJ1-6; D unresolved. Per the germline V gene, CDR1 is ENHRY and CDR2 is SYGVKD. The CDR3 sequence is 13 residues long. V was pared by 0 bases and J by 12 bases, with 9 bases between. CDR3 coding DNA: TGTGCCATCAGTGAGTCCCCCAGACAACCCCTCCACTTT. Protein sequence: CAISESPRQPLHF.

This clonotype showed up just a few times. The rearrangement joins TRBV6-2 or TRBV6-3 to TRBJ2-1; 9 nucleotides line up with TRBD2. Germline CDR1 and CDR2: MNHEY and SVGEGT. V lost 3 bases and J lost 7; bases outside the gene matches: 16. The CDR3 contains 18 residues. CDR3 in DNA: TGTGCCAGCAGTTATGGGCTAGCGGGGACGGGCAGTCTAAATGAGCAGTTCTTC. Amino acids: CASSYGLAGTGSLNEQFF.

There are a few counts of this clonotype. This rearrangement joins TRBV4-1 to TRBJ2-7; a possible D gene is TRBD2 (6 bases). Germline assignment: CDR1 MGHRA and CDR2 YSYEKL. The CDR3 totals 14 residues. Trimming left V 6 bases short and J 2 bases short, with 14 bases between. CDR3 loop: CASSIRDSAYEQYF. The CDR3 DNA reads as TGCGCCAGCAGTATCCGGGACTCAGCCTACGAGCAGTACTTC.

The chain is built from TRBV5-5 and TRBJ2-5; D call uncertain. The CDR3 extends over 15 amino acids. The V and J ends lost 5 bases and 1 base respectively, with 15 bases between them. Germline V lookup: CDR1 SGHKS, CDR2 YYEKEE (reference sequence). Here the CDR3 reads CASRPWGVSQETQYF. The CDR3 nucleotides read TGTGCCAGCAGGCCGTGGGGTGTCTCCCAAGAGACCCAGTACTTC.

Many counts were recorded for this clonotype. The gene calls are TRBV29-1 and TRBJ2-7, with 9 bases identical to TRBD1. The CDR3 contains 15 residues. From germline, CDR1 is SQVTM and CDR2 ANQGSEA. Trimming took 7 bases from V and 2 from J; bases not matched to a gene: 12. CDR3 in amino acids: CSALKLQGATYEQYF. The CDR3 DNA sequence: TGCAGCGCCCTCAAACTACAGGGGGCAACCTACGAGCAGTACTTC.

This clonotype was counted many times. This rearrangement joins TRBV5-1 to TRBJ2-1; D perhaps matches TRBD1 (6 bases). Trimming removed 2 bases from V and 8 bases from J, with 8 bases in between. Germline CDR1 SGHRS, CDR2 YFSETQ. The length of the CDR3 is 12 residues. The CDR3 sequence: CASSLQGYEQFF. The CDR3, as DNA: TGCGCCAGCAGCTTACAGGGTTATGAGCAGTTCTTC.

The rearrangement links TRBV20-1 to TRBJ2-2, with D perhaps matching TRBD2 (5 bases). V lost 0 bases to trimming and J lost 6 bases, with 17 bases between them. The CDR3 is made up of 16 amino acids. Germline lookup yields CDR1 DFQATT and CDR2 SNEGSKA (reference sequence). The CDR3 loop is CSAREAVLAKPGELFF. The CDR3 DNA is TGCAGTGCTAGAGAGGCGGTGCTAGCTAAACCCGGGGAGCTGTTTTTT.

V is TRBV21-1 and J is TRBJ2-6; no DNA check was done on the table's D call, TRBD1. TRBV21-1 is annotated as a pseudogene. The CDR3 runs to 15 residues. The CDR3 DNA reads TGTGCCAGCACGCCTTCAGGGGTCGGGGCCAACGTCCTGACTTTC. Translated, it gives CASTPSGVGANVLTF.

V usage is TRBV5-1 and J usage is TRBJ1-1; no clear D gene. The ends were cut back, 1 base at V and 1 base at J, with 23 bases in the middle. The CDR3 covers 19 residues. Looked up from germline, CDR1 is SGHRS and CDR2 is YFSETQ. The CDR3 DNA sequence: TGCGCCAGCAGCTTGCGAGATGGGAAACAGTCCATCGAGAACACTGAAGCTTTCTTT. Translation gives CASSLRDGKQSIENTEAFF.

The rearrangement links TRBV11-2 to TRBJ2-7, with a possible D match to TRBD2 (6 bases). This CDR3 region has 16 residues. From germline, CDR1 is SGHAT and CDR2 FQNNGV. V dropped 1 base and J dropped 0 bases, with 13 bases sitting between them. CDR3: CASSLAIGEASYEQYF. The CDR3 DNA sequence: TGTGCCAGCAGCTTAGCGATCGGGGAGGCCTCCTACGAGCAGTACTTC.

This clonotype was seen only a few times. The gene calls are TRBV25-1 and TRBJ1-5; unclear D gene. The V gene's germline CDR1 is MGHDK and CDR2 SYGVNS. The CDR3 has 12 residues. Between the trimmed V and J ends, which lost 8 bases and 4 bases, there was a span of 9 bases. CDR3 in amino acids: CASPLTNQPQHF. CDR3 DNA sequence: TGTGCCAGCCCGTTAACGAATCAGCCCCAGCATTTT.

The chain is built from TRBV29-1 and TRBJ2-5, with 7 bases matching TRBD1. The CDR3 loop spans 12 amino acids. Germline V gives CDR1 SQVTM, CDR2 ANQGSEA. J lost 0 bases, V lost 7 bases, and 2 bases had no gene match. This chain's CDR3 is CSADRDQETQYF. The CDR3 bases are TGCAGCGCCGACAGGGACCAAGAGACCCAGTACTTC. The variable domain in full, completed from reference TRBV29-1 and TRBJ2-5, reads SAVISQKPSRDICQRGTSLTIQCQVDSQVTMMFWYRQQPGQSLTLIATANQGSEATYESGFVIDKFPISRPNLTFSTLTVSNMSPEDSSIYLCSADRDQETQYFGPGTRLLVL.

The V gene is TRBV29-1, the J gene TRBJ2-5; 12 nucleotides match TRBD2. Germline CDR1 is SQVTM and CDR2 is ANQGSEA. The CDR3 length is 13 residues. V shed 6 bases, J shed 4 bases, and the junction held 3 bases outside the gene matches. In DNA, the CDR3 is TGCAGCGTACCGGGACTAGCGGGAGAGACCCAGTACTTC. Translating it yields CSVPGLAGETQYF. Together with reference TRBV29-1 and TRBJ2-5, the CDR3 gives the full variable domain: SAVISQKPSRDICQRGTSLTIQCQVDSQVTMMFWYRQQPGQSLTLIATANQGSEATYESGFVIDKFPISRPNLTFSTLTVSNMSPEDSSIYLCSVPGLAGETQYFGPGTRLLVL.

Remarks on this clonotype: One junction end disagrees with the germline gene, perhaps due to a read error. The CDR3 sequence: CASSDPDRGNTEAFF. Here the CDR3 DNA reads TGTGCCAGCAGTGACCCTGACAGGGGGAACACGGAAGCTTTCTTT. J is TRBJ1-1 and V is TRBV28, with 9 nucleotides matching TRBD1. Germline V CDR1 and CDR2: MDHEN, SYDVKM. The CDR3 runs 15 residues.

This clonotype was counted between two and nine times. A junction boundary mismatches the germline segment, possibly from a read error. V gene TRBV18 combines with J gene TRBJ2-5; no firm D call. The CDR3 is made up of 12 amino acids. From germline, CDR1 is KGHSH and CDR2 LQKENI. As DNA, the CDR3 is TGTGCCAGCTCACGGATCAAAGAGAGCCAGTACTTC. It translates to CASSRIKESQYF.

The V and J genes are TRBV5-1 and TRBJ2-7; D tentatively reads TRBD1 or TRBD2 (5 bases each). Germline V gene data show CDR1 as SGHRS and CDR2 as YFSETQ. The CDR3 spans 13 residues. V was shortened by 4 bases and J by 7 bases, with 15 bases between the two germline ends. DNA for the CDR3: TGCGCCAGCAGCCCACCGGGGCGTCCGGAGCAGTACTTC. Protein sequence: CASSPPGRPEQYF.

This chain links TRBV12-3 or TRBV12-4 with TRBJ1-1, with no clear D. Trimming stripped 4 bases from V and 3 bases from J, with 12 bases between. The CDR3 runs to 14 residues. CDR3 sequence: CASSSSRRDTEAFF. CDR3 coding DNA: TGTGCCAGCAGTTCGTCCCGAAGGGACACTGAAGCTTTCTTT.

The V gene is TRBV7-8, the J gene TRBJ2-2, with D perhaps TRBD1 or TRBD2 (6 bases each). V dropped 5 bases and J dropped 7 bases, with 14 bases sitting between them. The CDR3 has 14 residues. Germline V gives CDR1 SGHVS, CDR2 FQNEAQ. The CDR3 nucleotides are TGTGCCAGCAGCAGCCGGGGGCGGGACGGGGAGCTGTTTTTT. This translates into CASSSRGRDGELFF.

This clonotype was seen only a few times. The V call is TRBV6-1, the J call TRBJ1-2; TRBD1 agrees at 7 bases. CDR3 length: 13 amino acids. The trim removed 6 bases at V and 9 bases at J, leaving 10 bases unmatched. Germline V lookup: CDR1 MNHNS, CDR2 SASEGT. The CDR3: CASRGETGSSYTF. The CDR3 DNA reads TGTGCCAGCAGAGGGGAGACAGGGAGCAGCTACACCTTC.

This clonotype was seen a few times. This chain joins TRBV4-2 and TRBJ2-7; 8 nucleotides agree with TRBD2. This CDR3 has 16 amino acids. Germline CDR1 and CDR2: LGHNA and YNFKEQ. J lost 4 bases, V lost 6 bases, and 14 bases had no gene match. The CDR3: CASSLDGGTSSYEQYF. Written as DNA, the CDR3 is TGTGCCAGCAGTTTAGACGGTGGGACTAGTAGTTACGAGCAGTACTTC.

This clonotype was recorded many times. CDR3 residues: CASSLGGFGNQPQHF. The CDR3 nucleotides are TGTGCCAGCAGCTTGGGGGGGTTTGGCAATCAGCCCCAGCATTTT. This chain links TRBV5-6 with TRBJ1-5, with D possibly matching TRBD1 (5 bases). From germline, CDR1 is SGHDT and CDR2 YYEEEE. This CDR3 region has 15 residues. Trimming removed 0 bases from V and 2 bases from J, with 9 bases in between.